This TCR beta chain comes out of a study of neoadjuvant anti-PD-1 for oral cavity cancer. Findings of the study overall: Higher pretreatment blood Treg/Th17 ratios correlated with higher pretreatment blood and lower post-treatment tumor TCRbeta clonality.

J gave up 4 bases and V 3 bases, and 1 base lay outside the gene matches. The CDR3 contains 14 residues. Germline CDR1 reads MGHRA; CDR2 reads YSYEKL. Specified time point: after neoadjuvant nivolumab, at surgical resection. About this clone: Its matching antigen is unknown. The sample has other DNA sequences that encode this CDR3 too.

Using immunoSEQ multiplex PCR, the repertoire was profiled, and TCRdb retains in-frame clones only, with some absent. In the table there are over 10,000 clones, 70% to 80% of which are singletons. The chain links TRBV4-1 to TRBJ2-1; 9 positions agree with TRBD2. Sequenced material: PBMCs, taken after nivolumab (anti-PD-1) treatment. The source is a person aged 35-80 years with oral cavity squamous cell carcinoma. The CDR3 is CASSQLAGYNEQFF. CDR3 coding DNA: TGCGCCAGCAGCCAGCTAGCGGGGTACAATGAGCAGTTCTTC.